This TCR beta chain came from a study of T cells in Graves' hyperthyroidism and ophthalmopathy. The diagnostic basis comprised clinical symptoms, serum thyroxine and TRAb, thyroid ultrasound and orbital computed tomography. TCR beta CDR3 region amplification was performed from RNA transcripts. HTBI primers were used for first-round RT-PCR of the TCR CDR3. In TCRdb, the multiplex PCR reads were re-called with MiXCR into one record per CDR3 protein. This table has a few hundred thousand distinct CDR3 sequences, less than 20% appearing once. The ends lost 0 bases at V and 0 bases at J; junction bases unmatched: 9. CDR3 length equals 17 residues. The V gene's germline CDR1 is GTSNPN and CDR2 SVGIG (reference sequence).

Sequencing used blood. This TCR came from a man over 45 with Graves' ophthalmopathy. V usage is TRBV30 and J usage is TRBJ2-3; TRBD2 matches at 7 bases. The CDR3 protein is CAWSVRTSDWSTDTQYF. In DNA form, the CDR3 reads TGTGCCTGGAGTGTACGGACTAGTGACTGGAGCACAGATACGCAGTATTTT.